Following are 5 T cell receptor beta chains from one sample sequenced in a study of Graves' ophthalmopathy and Graves' hyperthyroidism. Amplification of the TCR beta CDR3 regions used RNA transcripts (as template). Scientists carried out first-round RT-PCR using HTBI primers and then a second-round multiplex PCR. TCRdb re-derived calls from the multiplex PCR reads in MiXCR, one entry per CDR3 protein. The sample gives more than 1,000,000 distinct CDR3 sequences, about two fifths of which show up once; around 10% is in the top ten. Sequencing input: peripheral blood or thyroid tissue (not recorded which). The source is an adult man with Graves' hyperthyroidism.

This chain joins TRBV7-6 and TRBJ2-5; the match to TRBD2 covers 11 bases. Germline-derived CDR1 and CDR2 are SGHVS and FNYEAQ. The CDR3 spans 16 residues. The ends lost 1 base at V and 5 bases at J; junction bases unmatched: 6. As DNA, the CDR3 is TGTGCCAGCAGCTTAGTGGCTAGCGGGAGGCCGGAGACCCAGTACTTC. Residues: CASSLVASGRPETQYF.

The chain combines TRBV20-1 with TRBJ2-7, with 8 bases fitting TRBD2. Germline CDR1 and CDR2: DFQATT and SNEGSKA (reference sequence). The V and J ends lost 7 bases and 0 bases, in that order; junction bases with no gene match: 8. The CDR3 extends over 14 amino acids. The CDR3 protein is CSVETGTSSYEQYF. As DNA, the CDR3 is TGCAGTGTTGAGACGGGGACTAGCTCCTACGAGCAGTACTTC.

This clonotype was picked up a small number of times. The chain carries TRBV6-6 and TRBJ1-2; a weak D match, TRBD1 (5 bases). The CDR3 consists of 15 residues. The V gene lost 7 bases and the J gene lost 4 bases, with 19 bases spanning the gap. The V gene's germline CDR1 is MNHNY and CDR2 SVGAGI (reference sequence). CDR3 amino acids: CASNSRGGSFYGYTF. In DNA form, the CDR3 reads TGTGCCAGCAACTCCCGCGGGGGGTCTTTCTATGGCTACACCTTC.

The chain links TRBV7-3 to TRBJ1-1; 7 nucleotides match TRBD1. This CDR3 has 14 amino acids. With 5 bases clipped from V and 4 bases from J, the junction kept 7 bases outside the gene matches. Germline CDR1 and CDR2: SGHTA and FQGTGA. CDR3 loop: CASSPQGWVTEAFF. DNA of the CDR3: TGTGCCAGCAGCCCACAGGGGTGGGTCACTGAAGCTTTCTTT.

This clonotype has a count of ten or more. The chain couples TRBV9 to TRBJ1-5, with D perhaps TRBD1 (6 bases). The germline V and J ends were trimmed by 0 bases and 4 bases, with 11 bases remaining between them. The CDR3 runs 15 residues. In germline, CDR1 is SGDLS, CDR2 YYNGEE. CDR3: CASSVDTGRNQPQHF. The DNA for the CDR3 is TGTGCCAGCAGCGTAGACACAGGGAGGAATCAGCCCCAGCATTTT.